Listed below are T cell receptor beta chains from one sample, sequenced in a study of blood T cell repertoires in COVID-19. The assay was immunoSEQ multiplex PCR, and TCRdb's table has in-frame clones only and misses some. This sample has approximately 330,000 clones, with 87% found just once. Sequenced input: peripheral blood. These receptors all stem from a man aged 25-45 years with COVID-19, enrolled during active disease. Each CDR3 is given with its conserved first and last residue. D genes are given only for firm matches. Expanded clones are given a class, and other clones once, few, many or no size at all.

d_call: NA
clone_size: NA
v_call: TRBV12-5
j_call: TRBJ2-7
cdr3_nt: TGTGCTAGTGGTTTGGTACACGAGAGGTATTCAAGCTCCTACGAGCAGTACTTC
cdr3_aa: CASGLVHERYSSSYEQYF

d_call: TRBD1
clone_size: NA
v_call: TRBV7-9
j_call: TRBJ1-5
cdr3_nt: TGTGCCAGCAGCCGGGACAGGGCCGGTCAGCCCCAGCATTTT
cdr3_aa: CASSRDRAGQPQHF

d_call: NA
clone_size: NA
v_call: TRBV10-3
j_call: TRBJ2-1
cdr3_nt: TGTGCCATCACCGAGCGTTTGGCTCTTGAGCAGTTCTTC
cdr3_aa: CAITERLALEQFF

d_call: NA
clone_size: NA
v_call: TRBV15
j_call: TRBJ2-1
cdr3_nt: TGTGCCACCAGCAGAGGGTATCAGGGGGGTAGCAATGAGCAGTTCTTC
cdr3_aa: CATSRGYQGGSNEQFF

d_call: NA
clone_size: NA
v_call: TRBV12-3/TRBV12-4
j_call: TRBJ2-1
cdr3_nt: TGTGCCAGCAGTTTAGCACAGGACAATGAGCAGTTCTTC
cdr3_aa: CASSLAQDNEQFF

d_call: NA
clone_size: NA
v_call: TRBV12-3/TRBV12-4
j_call: TRBJ2-7
cdr3_nt: TGTGCCAGCATGACAGGAACGGGCGAGCAGTACTTC
cdr3_aa: CASMTGTGEQYF

d_call: NA
clone_size: NA
v_call: TRBV6-5
j_call: TRBJ2-7
cdr3_nt: TGTGCCAGCAGTTACTCGAGTAGCTCCTACGAGCAGTACTTC
cdr3_aa: CASSYSSSSYEQYF

d_call: TRBD2
clone_size: NA
v_call: TRBV7-9
j_call: TRBJ2-7
cdr3_nt: TGTGCCAGCAGCCACACCGGGACTAAGACCTACGAGCAGTACTTC
cdr3_aa: CASSHTGTKTYEQYF

d_call: TRBD2
clone_size: NA
v_call: TRBV5-1
j_call: TRBJ2-7
cdr3_nt: TGCGCCAGCAGTGGGTCGGGACTAGCGGCCTACGAGCAGTACTTC
cdr3_aa: CASSGSGLAAYEQYF

d_call: NA
clone_size: NA
v_call: TRBV28
j_call: TRBJ2-7
cdr3_nt: TGTGCCAGCAGTTTCTCGGGCTACGAGCAGTACTTC
cdr3_aa: CASSFSGYEQYF

d_call: TRBD1
clone_size: once
v_call: TRBV7-2
j_call: TRBJ2-5
cdr3_nt: TGTGCCAGCAGCTTAGCACGAACAGGGGGAGGAGAGACCCAGTACTTC
cdr3_aa: CASSLARTGGGETQYF

d_call: NA
clone_size: NA
v_call: TRBV15
j_call: TRBJ2-5
cdr3_nt: TGTGCCACCAGCAGAGATATGACGAGCCATGGCCGAGGGGAGACCCAGTACTTC
cdr3_aa: CATSRDMTSHGRGETQYF

d_call: TRBD2
clone_size: NA
v_call: TRBV4-2
j_call: TRBJ2-4
cdr3_nt: TGTGCCAGCAGCCACATATCCGGGACTAGCGGAATTTTAGCCAAAAACATTCAGTACTTC
cdr3_aa: CASSHISGTSGILAKNIQYF

d_call: NA
clone_size: NA
v_call: TRBV18
j_call: TRBJ1-2
cdr3_nt: TGTGCCAGCTCACCCCTTACCCGCCTCGGAGGAAGTGGCTACACCTTC
cdr3_aa: CASSPLTRLGGSGYTF

d_call: TRBD1
clone_size: NA
v_call: TRBV15
j_call: TRBJ1-2
cdr3_nt: TGTGCCACCAGCCCCGGGACAGTCTATGGCTACACCTTC
cdr3_aa: CATSPGTVYGYTF

d_call: NA
clone_size: NA
v_call: TRBV4-3
j_call: TRBJ1-2
cdr3_nt: TGCGCCAGCAGCCAAACCACAGGAGAAAACTATGGCTACACCTTC
cdr3_aa: CASSQTTGENYGYTF

d_call: NA
clone_size: NA
v_call: TRBV18
j_call: TRBJ2-4
cdr3_nt: TGTGCCAGCTCACCTCAGGGTGGGGAAAACATTCAGTACTTC
cdr3_aa: CASSPQGGENIQYF

d_call: NA
clone_size: NA
v_call: TRBV7-8
j_call: TRBJ2-7
cdr3_nt: TGTGCCAGCAGCCGAGACAGGTGGGATGGCGAGCAGTACTTC
cdr3_aa: CASSRDRWDGEQYF

d_call: NA
clone_size: NA
v_call: TRBV10-3
j_call: TRBJ1-1
cdr3_nt: TGTGCCGCTACGGGCGGGTACACTGAAGCTTTCTTT
cdr3_aa: CAATGGYTEAFF

d_call: TRBD2
clone_size: NA
v_call: TRBV7-3
j_call: TRBJ2-3
cdr3_nt: TGTGCCAGCAGCTACAGCGGGGGGCCAGGGGATACGCAGTATTTT
cdr3_aa: CASSYSGGPGDTQYF

d_call: TRBD2
clone_size: many
v_call: TRBV5-1
j_call: TRBJ2-3
cdr3_nt: TGCGCCAGCAGCTTCACCGGGACTAGCGGGAGGGGCACAGATACGCAGTATTTT
cdr3_aa: CASSFTGTSGRGTDTQYF

d_call: TRBD1
clone_size: NA
v_call: TRBV29-1
j_call: TRBJ2-7
cdr3_nt: TGCAGCGTTGGAGGGCCGACAGGGAGCTCCTACGAGCAGTACTTC
cdr3_aa: CSVGGPTGSSYEQYF

d_call: NA
clone_size: NA
v_call: TRBV6-2/TRBV6-3
j_call: TRBJ1-2
cdr3_nt: TGTGCCAGCAGTTACTACTACGCAGTGGCCCCCTATGGCTACACCTTC
cdr3_aa: CASSYYYAVAPYGYTF

d_call: TRBD2
clone_size: NA
v_call: TRBV4-1
j_call: TRBJ2-3
cdr3_nt: TGCGCCAGCAGCCAGAGACTAGCGGGGGGTGGAGATACGCAGTATTTT
cdr3_aa: CASSQRLAGGGDTQYF

d_call: NA
clone_size: few
v_call: TRBV6-2/TRBV6-3
j_call: TRBJ1-5
cdr3_nt: TGTGCCAGCAGTTACACCCGGGGAGGGGGTAAGGGGCCCCAGCATTTT
cdr3_aa: CASSYTRGGGKGPQHF

d_call: NA
clone_size: NA
v_call: TRBV27
j_call: TRBJ2-3
cdr3_nt: TGTGCCAGCAGTTTATTAGCCCCCACAGATACGCAGTATTTT
cdr3_aa: CASSLLAPTDTQYF

d_call: TRBD2
clone_size: NA
v_call: TRBV19
j_call: TRBJ2-1
cdr3_nt: TGTGCCAGTAGTATAGCCGCGGGAGTCTACAATGAGCAGTTCTTC
cdr3_aa: CASSIAAGVYNEQFF

d_call: TRBD2
clone_size: NA
v_call: TRBV20-1
j_call: TRBJ2-5
cdr3_nt: TGCAGTGCTAGTCCCTTGGCGGGAGTTGAGACCCAGTACTTC
cdr3_aa: CSASPLAGVETQYF

d_call: NA
clone_size: NA
v_call: TRBV6-5
j_call: TRBJ2-3
cdr3_nt: TGTGCCAGCGGCTCAGTTACGCAGTATTTT
cdr3_aa: CASGSVTQYF

d_call: NA
clone_size: NA
v_call: TRBV5-1
j_call: TRBJ2-7
cdr3_nt: TGCGCCAGCAGCTTGGGCGGGGTGTACGAGCAGTACTTC
cdr3_aa: CASSLGGVYEQYF

d_call: TRBD1
clone_size: NA
v_call: TRBV28
j_call: TRBJ2-7
cdr3_nt: TGTGCCAGCAGTCCTGACAGGGTTATAGGCTACGAGCAGTACTTC
cdr3_aa: CASSPDRVIGYEQYF

d_call: NA
clone_size: once
v_call: TRBV3-1/TRBV3-2
j_call: TRBJ1-2
cdr3_nt: TGTGCCAGCAGCCAACTCGGCTATGGCTACACCTTC
cdr3_aa: CASSQLGYGYTF

d_call: NA
clone_size: NA
v_call: TRBV7-2
j_call: TRBJ1-2
cdr3_nt: TGTGCCAGCAGCTCTCAGAGAGGTGATTATGGCTACACCTTC
cdr3_aa: CASSSQRGDYGYTF

d_call: NA
clone_size: NA
v_call: TRBV30
j_call: TRBJ2-7
cdr3_nt: TGTGCCTGGAGCCCGGGAGCGGCCTACGAGCAGTACTTC
cdr3_aa: CAWSPGAAYEQYF

d_call: TRBD2
clone_size: NA
v_call: TRBV11-3
j_call: TRBJ2-5
cdr3_nt: TGTGCCAGCAGCTTACGGCGGGAGGAGACCCAGTACTTC
cdr3_aa: CASSLRREETQYF

d_call: NA
clone_size: NA
v_call: TRBV10-3
j_call: TRBJ2-7
cdr3_nt: TGTGCCATCAGCCAGTTTCCAACAGGCCCCTACGAGCAGTACTTC
cdr3_aa: CAISQFPTGPYEQYF

d_call: NA
clone_size: NA
v_call: TRBV12-5
j_call: TRBJ1-2
cdr3_nt: TGTGCTAGTGAAACACCTAGGGGGATTCAGGACTATGGCTACACCTTC
cdr3_aa: CASETPRGIQDYGYTF

d_call: NA
clone_size: NA
v_call: TRBV7-9
j_call: TRBJ1-1
cdr3_nt: TGTGCCAGCAGCTTCCCGGGTTCCCTCGAAGCTTTCTTT
cdr3_aa: CASSFPGSLEAFF

d_call: TRBD1
clone_size: NA
v_call: TRBV19
j_call: TRBJ2-3
cdr3_nt: TGTGCCAGTAGTACCAAACCCTCCATAGGACAGGGGAGCACAGATACGCAGTATTTT
cdr3_aa: CASSTKPSIGQGSTDTQYF

d_call: NA
clone_size: NA
v_call: TRBV6-2/TRBV6-3
j_call: TRBJ2-4
cdr3_nt: TGTGCCAGCAGTTACGCAGGGCAAAACATTCAGTACTTC
cdr3_aa: CASSYAGQNIQYF

d_call: TRBD2
clone_size: NA
v_call: TRBV4-2
j_call: TRBJ2-1
cdr3_nt: TGTGCCAGCAGCCGCCGACTAGCGGGGGGGCCCTACAATGAGCAGTTCTTC
cdr3_aa: CASSRRLAGGPYNEQFF

d_call: NA
clone_size: NA
v_call: TRBV5-1
j_call: TRBJ1-1
cdr3_nt: TGCGCCAGCAGCTTGCAAGGACTCAAGAACACTGAAGCTTTCTTT
cdr3_aa: CASSLQGLKNTEAFF

d_call: TRBD1
clone_size: NA
v_call: TRBV5-1
j_call: TRBJ2-5
cdr3_nt: TGCGCCAGCAGCTCGGGACAGGGTTACCTAGAGACCCAGTACTTC
cdr3_aa: CASSSGQGYLETQYF

d_call: NA
clone_size: NA
v_call: TRBV27
j_call: TRBJ2-1
cdr3_nt: TGTGCCAGCAGTCACCGGGATCTGCTTGACGATGAGCAGTTCTTC
cdr3_aa: CASSHRDLLDDEQFF

d_call: NA
clone_size: NA
v_call: TRBV4-2
j_call: TRBJ2-7
cdr3_nt: TGTGCCAGCAGCCAAGAGCTGGTAGAAACCTACGAGCAGTACTTC
cdr3_aa: CASSQELVETYEQYF

d_call: TRBD2
clone_size: NA
v_call: TRBV4-3
j_call: TRBJ2-3
cdr3_nt: TGCGCCAGCAGCCAAGAAGTTGAGACTAGCGGGAGATCTGCAGATACGCAGTATTTT
cdr3_aa: CASSQEVETSGRSADTQYF

d_call: NA
clone_size: NA
v_call: TRBV3-1/TRBV3-2
j_call: TRBJ1-2
cdr3_nt: TGTGCCAGCAGCCAAGATCCAAGGAGGATTGGCTACACCTTC
cdr3_aa: CASSQDPRRIGYTF

d_call: TRBD1
clone_size: NA
v_call: TRBV9
j_call: TRBJ1-3
cdr3_nt: TGTGCCAGCAGCGTAGAGCGAGACAGGGGGCACGGAGATGGAAACACCATATATTTT
cdr3_aa: CASSVERDRGHGDGNTIYF

d_call: NA
clone_size: once
v_call: TRBV28
j_call: TRBJ2-7
cdr3_nt: TGTGCCAGCAGTCCATCGACGAGGAGGGCCCACGAGCAGTACTTC
cdr3_aa: CASSPSTRRAHEQYF

d_call: TRBD1
clone_size: NA
v_call: TRBV7-7
j_call: TRBJ2-7
cdr3_nt: TGTGCCAGCAGCTCTGAGGGACAGACATCCTACGAGCAGTACTTC
cdr3_aa: CASSSEGQTSYEQYF

d_call: NA
clone_size: NA
v_call: TRBV20-1
j_call: TRBJ2-7
cdr3_nt: TGCAGTGCTAGTTTCGGGAATACTTGGTCCTACGAGCAGTACTTC
cdr3_aa: CSASFGNTWSYEQYF

d_call: NA
clone_size: NA
v_call: TRBV7-9
j_call: TRBJ2-3
cdr3_nt: TGTGCCAGCAGCTTAGCGGGAGGCCTAGATACGCAGTATTTT
cdr3_aa: CASSLAGGLDTQYF

d_call: NA
clone_size: few
v_call: TRBV15
j_call: TRBJ2-2
cdr3_nt: TGTGCCACCAGCAGAGGGACAGAGAACACCGGGGAGCTGTTTTTT
cdr3_aa: CATSRGTENTGELFF

d_call: TRBD1
clone_size: NA
v_call: TRBV6-5
j_call: TRBJ1-2
cdr3_nt: TGTGCCATCCAAACCACAGGGGGCAGCGGCTACACCTTC
cdr3_aa: CAIQTTGGSGYTF

d_call: NA
clone_size: NA
v_call: TRBV7-8
j_call: TRBJ1-3
cdr3_nt: TGTGCCAGCAGCCCCTTGGACAGTGGAAACACCATATATTTT
cdr3_aa: CASSPLDSGNTIYF